This entry lists 25 T cell receptor beta chains sequenced from one sample in a study of cytomegalovirus exposure and HLA in healthy donors. Only in-frame clones appear in the TCRdb table, and some are missing; sequencing was by immunoSEQ multiplex PCR. The sample carries roughly 250,000 clones, around 86% recorded once. Sequenced material: PBMCs. The receptors originated from a woman aged 25 to 45 in good health and CMV-seropositive.

The rearrangement joins TRBV15 to TRBJ1-1; weak D call: TRBD1 (5 bases). Trimming left V 2 bases short and J 2 bases short, with 24 bases between. This CDR3 spans 19 amino acids. Germline assignment: CDR1 LNHNV and CDR2 YYDKDF (reference sequence). The CDR3 loop reads CATSRPIFGQGLSNTEAFF. The CDR3 DNA reads as TGTGCCACCAGCAGACCGATTTTCGGTCAGGGACTTTCTAACACTGAAGCTTTCTTT.

This chain links TRBV5-4 with TRBJ2-1; 8 nucleotides align to TRBD1. Germline V gene lookup returns CDR1 SGHNT and CDR2 YYREEE (reference sequence). The length of the CDR3 is 12 residues. The ends lost 6 bases at V and 9 bases at J; junction bases unmatched: 5. The CDR3 is CASTNRGIEQFF. The CDR3 bases are TGTGCCAGCACCAACAGGGGGATTGAGCAGTTCTTC.

This sequence joins TRBV28 and TRBJ2-5, with D possibly matching TRBD1 (5 bases). The length of the CDR3 is 14 residues. Germline CDR1 reads MDHEN; CDR2 reads SYDVKM. V was cut by 2 bases and J by 4 bases, with 11 bases left in between. The CDR3 DNA sequence: TGTGCCAGCAGTTTAAACCCAGGGCTAGAGACCCAGTACTTC. It translates to CASSLNPGLETQYF.

The chain combines TRBV28 with TRBJ2-4; 9 bases are shared with TRBD1. The V segment lost 3 bases and the J segment 2 bases; nucleotides outside the gene matches: 5. This CDR3 is 16 amino acids long. Looked up from germline, CDR1 is MDHEN and CDR2 is SYDVKM. DNA of the CDR3: TGTGCCAGCAGTTTGACAGGGGGAAATTCCAAAAACATTCAGTACTTC. It translates to CASSLTGGNSKNIQYF.

The CDR3 DNA is TGTGCCAGCAGCTACACCCCGGACGGGAGCTACTACGAGCAGTACTTC. Translation gives CASSYTPDGSYYEQYF. V gene TRBV11-2 combines with J gene TRBJ2-7; tentative D call: TRBD2 (6 bases). Per germline, CDR1 SGHAT and CDR2 FQNNGV. This CDR3 has 16 residues. Trimming left V 4 bases short and J 3 bases short, with 19 bases between.

This rearrangement joins TRBV30 to TRBJ2-5, with 11 bases fitting TRBD2. The germline V gene has CDR1 GTSNPN and CDR2 SVGIG (reference sequence). V was clipped by 3 bases and J by 8 bases; unmatched bases: 2. CDR3 length: 12 residues. DNA of the CDR3: TGTGCCTGGAGCCGACTAGCGGGAACCCAGTACTTC. Amino acids: CAWSRLAGTQYF. Full variable domain (missing parts from reference TRBV30 and TRBJ2-5): SQTIHQWPATLVQPVGSPLSLECTVEGTSNPNLYWYRQAAGRGLQLLFYSVGIGQISSEVPQNLSASRPQDRQFILSSKKLLLSDSGFYLCAWSRLAGTQYFGPGTRLLVL.

CDR3: CASSPLRGDSSSYEQYF. The CDR3 nucleotides are TGTGCCAGCAGCCCCCTACGGGGGGACTCCAGCTCCTACGAGCAGTACTTC. The chain carries TRBV14 and TRBJ2-7; 7 bases fit TRBD2. V shed 4 bases, J shed 0 bases, and the junction held 12 bases outside the gene matches. Germline CDR1 reads SGHDN; CDR2 reads FVKESK. The CDR3 covers 17 residues.

This clone was detected a few times. This rearrangement joins TRBV2 to TRBJ2-7; D possibly corresponds to TRBD2 (6 bases). CDR3 length equals 13 residues. Germline V gene data show CDR1 as SNHLY and CDR2 as FYNNEI. V lost 7 bases, J lost 4 bases, and 14 bases lay in between. In nucleotides, the CDR3 is TGTGCCAGCAACCTGGAGGGGCGATACGAGCAGTACTTC. Translating it yields CASNLEGRYEQYF.

In nucleotides, the CDR3 is TGTGCCAGCAGCTTGTTAACCCCTATAGTGGAAGCTTTCTTT. Translating it yields CASSLLTPIVEAFF. The V call is TRBV5-6, the J call TRBJ1-1, with D uncertain. This CDR3 contains 14 residues. Deletions cut 1 base from V and 8 bases from J, with 15 bases between. The germline gives CDR1 SGHDT, CDR2 YYEEEE.

V and J are TRBV7-6 and TRBJ2-2; D is uncertain. Trimming stripped 5 bases from V and 8 bases from J, with 12 bases between. The CDR3 extends over 13 amino acids. Germline-derived CDR1 and CDR2 are SGHVS and FNYEAQ. The CDR3 nucleotides read TGTGCCAGCAGCACGAACAGAAGGGGGGAGCTGTTTTTT. It translates to CASSTNRRGELFF.

This clone was counted a few times. The rearrangement links TRBV19 to TRBJ2-3; D is unresolved. Trimming pared 8 bases from V and 1 base from J, leaving 10 bases between. Germline-derived CDR1 and CDR2 are LNHDA and SQIVND (reference sequence). The CDR3 extends over 13 amino acids. The CDR3, as DNA: TGTGCCAGTGATTTCAGCGGCACAGATACGCAGTATTTT. Its protein is CASDFSGTDTQYF.

The gene calls are TRBV5-4 and TRBJ1-1; D gene unclear. Germline CDR1 and CDR2: SGHNT and YYREEE (reference sequence). The ends were cut back, 0 bases at V and 1 base at J, with 16 bases in the middle. The CDR3 is 17 residues long. The CDR3 nucleotides read TGTGCCAGCAGCTTGGAGCTGGTGAGGGCCGGGAACACTGAAGCTTTCTTT. Amino acid sequence: CASSLELVRAGNTEAFF.

V usage is TRBV5-4 and J usage is TRBJ2-7; 15 bases are shared with TRBD2. The CDR3 sequence is 16 residues long. Germline CDR1 is SGHNT and CDR2 is YYREEE (reference sequence). The V and J ends lost 9 bases and 6 bases, in that order; junction bases with no gene match: 13. CDR3 sequence: CATGLGLAGGPVEQYF. The DNA of the CDR3 is TGTGCCACCGGCCTCGGACTAGCGGGAGGGCCGGTCGAGCAGTACTTC. The whole variable domain, filled in from reference TRBV5-4 and TRBJ2-7, reads ETGVTQSPTHLIKTRGQQVTLRCSSQSGHNTVSWYQQALGQGPQFIFQYYREEENGRGNFPPRFSGLQFPNYSSELNVNALELDDSALYLCATGLGLAGGPVEQYFGPGTRLTVT.

This clone was observed a single time. The chain uses TRBV28 and TRBJ2-7, with 9 positions matching TRBD2. V shed 3 bases, J shed 1 base, and the junction held 4 bases outside the gene matches. Germline V CDR1 and CDR2: MDHEN, SYDVKM. CDR3 length: 15 residues. DNA for the CDR3: TGTGCCAGCAGTTTTTTCCTAGCGGGATCCTACGAGCAGTACTTC. This encodes CASSFFLAGSYEQYF.

The V call is TRBV6-5, the J call TRBJ2-1, with 14 bases that match TRBD2. The germline CDR1 and CDR2 sequences are MNHEY and SVGAGI. With 2 bases clipped from V and 9 bases from J, the junction kept 6 bases outside the gene matches. The CDR3 totals 16 residues. The CDR3 reads CASSYVGTSGSLEQFF. The CDR3 nucleotides read TGTGCCAGCAGTTACGTGGGGACTAGCGGGAGTCTTGAGCAGTTCTTC.

The chain combines TRBV11-3 with TRBJ2-1; D possibly corresponds to TRBD2 (5 bases). V lost 0 bases and J lost 0, with 6 bases in between. Germline CDR1 is SGHNT and CDR2 is YENEEA. The CDR3 sequence is 15 residues long. The CDR3 loop reads CASSLDGDSYNEQFF. CDR3 in DNA: TGTGCCAGCAGCTTAGACGGGGACTCCTACAATGAGCAGTTCTTC. The whole variable domain, remainder taken from reference TRBV11-3 and TRBJ2-1, is EAGVVQSPRYKIIEKKQPVAFWCNPISGHNTLYWYLQNLGQGPELLIRYENEEAVDDSQLPKDRFSAERLKGVDSTLKIQPAELGDSAVYLCASSLDGDSYNEQFFGPGTRLTVL.

J is TRBJ1-2 and V is TRBV29-1; weak D call: TRBD1 (5 bases). Germline loops: CDR1 SQVTM, CDR2 ANQGSEA. CDR3 length: 16 amino acids. Trimming stripped 3 bases from V and 4 bases from J, with 21 bases between. CDR3 nucleotide sequence: TGCAGCGTTGAGTCCCCCAGGTCAGGGATGGGCTATGGCTACACCTTC. Translating gives CSVESPRSGMGYGYTF.

This chain uses TRBV5-4 with TRBJ1-2; D is possibly TRBD1 (5 bases). In germline, CDR1 is SGHNT, CDR2 YYREEE (reference sequence). This CDR3 contains 14 residues. Trimming took 4 bases from V and 2 from J, leaving 12 bases between them. The chain's CDR3 is CASSRAGQNYGYTF. CDR3 coding DNA: TGTGCCAGCAGCAGAGCGGGGCAGAACTATGGCTACACCTTC.

This rearrangement joins TRBV5-1 to TRBJ1-1; 7 positions agree with TRBD1. The ends lost 4 bases at V and 0 bases at J; junction bases unmatched: 3. The germline V gene encodes CDR1 SGHRS and CDR2 YFSETQ. The CDR3 contains 14 residues. CDR3 DNA sequence: TGCGCCAGCAGCACAGGGACAGTGAACACTGAAGCTTTCTTT. The encoded protein is CASSTGTVNTEAFF. Complete variable domain (other parts from reference TRBV5-1 and TRBJ1-1): KAGVTQTPRYLIKTRGQQVTLSCSPISGHRSVSWYQQTPGQGLQFLFEYFSETQRNKGNFPGRFSGRQFSNSRSEMNVSTLELGDSALYLCASSTGTVNTEAFFGQGTRLTVV.

The genes are TRBV6-5 and TRBJ1-5; 7 bases align to TRBD1. This CDR3 region has 13 residues. In germline, CDR1 is MNHEY, CDR2 SVGAGI. V gave up 8 bases and J gave up 2 bases; unmatched junction bases: 3. CDR3 DNA: TGTGCCAGCGGCACAGGGGGCAATCAGCCCCAGCATTTT. It yields the protein CASGTGGNQPQHF.

The chain employs TRBV28 and TRBJ2-2; a weak D match, TRBD1 (6 bases). V shed 2 bases and J shed 6 bases, with 13 bases lying between them. The germline V gene has CDR1 MDHEN and CDR2 SYDVKM. The CDR3 is 15 amino acids. The CDR3 nucleotides read TGTGCCAGCAGTTTACCAGGGACAAGACCCGGGGAGCTGTTTTTT. Encoded protein: CASSLPGTRPGELFF.

V gene TRBV4-1 combines with J gene TRBJ1-4; D remains ambiguous. V lost 0 bases and J lost 4, with 15 bases in between. This CDR3 region has 17 residues. Per germline, CDR1 MGHRA and CDR2 YSYEKL. This CDR3 reads CASSQERRGNLNEKLFF. CDR3 in DNA: TGCGCCAGCAGCCAAGAGCGTCGAGGAAACCTTAATGAAAAACTGTTTTTT.

The chain has TRBV19 and TRBJ2-2, with D possibly TRBD2 on 7 matching bases. CDR1 is LNHDA, CDR2 SQIVND, per germline (reference sequence). V lost 4 bases, J lost 1 base, and 10 bases lay in between. The CDR3 sequence is 15 residues long. CDR3 coding DNA: TGTGCCAGTAGTAGGGGGGGGCTGAACACCGGGGAGCTGTTTTTT. Translated: CASSRGGLNTGELFF.

This clone was counted only a few times. J is TRBJ2-1 and V is TRBV29-1; tentatively, D is TRBD2 (5 bases). The CDR3 loop spans 12 amino acids. V lost 3 bases and J lost 6, with 9 bases in between. Germline V gene data show CDR1 as SQVTM and CDR2 as ANQGSEA. CDR3 sequence reads: CSVEWLANEQFF. The DNA of the CDR3 is TGCAGCGTTGAGTGGCTAGCCAATGAGCAGTTCTTC.

V is TRBV5-6 and J is TRBJ2-3; TRBD2 might be the D (6 bases). Germline assignment: CDR1 SGHDT and CDR2 YYEEEE. Trimming pared 0 bases from V and 1 base from J, leaving 9 bases between. The CDR3 sequence is 15 residues long. CDR3 nucleotide sequence: TGTGCCAGCAGCTTGGTCGCTAGCGGCACAGATACGCAGTATTTT. Protein product: CASSLVASGTDTQYF.